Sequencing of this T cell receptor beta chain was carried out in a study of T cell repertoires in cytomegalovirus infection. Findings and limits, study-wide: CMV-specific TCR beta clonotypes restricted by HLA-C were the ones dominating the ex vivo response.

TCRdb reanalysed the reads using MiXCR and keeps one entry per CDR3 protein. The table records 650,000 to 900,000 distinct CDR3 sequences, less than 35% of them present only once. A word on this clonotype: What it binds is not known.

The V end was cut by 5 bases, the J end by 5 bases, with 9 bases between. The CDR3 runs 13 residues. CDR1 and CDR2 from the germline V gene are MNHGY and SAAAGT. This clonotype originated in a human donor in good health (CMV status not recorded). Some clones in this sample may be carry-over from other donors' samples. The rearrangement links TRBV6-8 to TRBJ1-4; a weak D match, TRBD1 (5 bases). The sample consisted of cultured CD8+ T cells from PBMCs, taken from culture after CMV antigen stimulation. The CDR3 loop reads CASSTRQNEKLFF. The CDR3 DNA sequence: TGTGCCAGCAGTACTCGACAGAATGAAAAACTGTTTTTT.